This T cell receptor (beta chain) emerged from a study of naive and memory T cell subsets. An equimolar mix of two oligonucleotides served as the beta constant-region primer for TRBC1 and TRBC2. Ligated cDNA was amplified by four rounds of PCR with nested alpha and beta constant-region primers and SP2. The cDNA 3' end received a ligated single-stranded oligonucleotide carrying the SP2 primer and a 12-nucleotide UMI. TCRdb used MiXCR to reprocess the UMI-ligation and nested PCR reads, holding one entry per CDR3 protein. The sample consists of about 100,000 distinct CDR3 sequences, about 14% of them appearing once. Notes on the study in general: Naive repertoires, especially CD8, held a few larger clonotypes, possibly memory cells re-expressing CD45RA.

This clonotype was seen only a few times. Antigen: not known. The CDR3 covers 18 residues. Germline V CDR1 and CDR2: LGHNA, YSLEER. With V trimmed by 1 base and J by 5 bases, 9 bases remained unmatched. The sequence was collected from a human donor in good health. Specimen: naive CD8+ T cells from blood. The chain is built from TRBV4-3 and TRBJ2-2; 11 bases are shared with TRBD1. The CDR3 DNA reads as TGCGCCAGCAGCCAAGGGACAGGGGGCGTTTATTCGACCGGGGAGCTGTTTTTT. Its translation: CASSQGTGGVYSTGELFF.